In its sample, the clone carrying this T cell receptor (beta chain) was seen a few times. Its antigen remains unidentified. The data stem from a study of Graves' ophthalmopathy and Graves' hyperthyroidism. General study results and limits: In separating ophthalmopathy from stable hyperthyroidism, a 13-signature model achieved less than 90% sensitivity and approximately 81% specificity.

Trimming shortened V by 7 bases and J by 2 bases, and 14 bases separated the two germline ends. The germline gives CDR1 MNHNY, CDR2 SVGAGI (reference sequence). The CDR3 extends over 14 amino acids. Amplification of TCR beta CDR3 regions used RNA transcripts. The first round was an RT-PCR with HTBI primers, and the second round was a multiplex PCR. TCRdb reprocessed the multiplex PCR reads with MiXCR, giving one entry per CDR3 protein. This sample yields roughly 1.1 million distinct CDR3 sequences, of which 36% are seen a single time; 11% belongs to the top ten. The origin of this receptor is an adult man with Graves' hyperthyroidism. The specimen was peripheral blood or thyroid tissue (not recorded which). The V and J genes are TRBV6-6 and TRBJ2-5, with D possibly called TRBD1 or TRBD2 (5 bases each). The CDR3 is CASTQGQRQETQYF. The CDR3, as DNA: TGTGCCAGCACCCAGGGCCAGCGGCAAGAGACCCAGTACTTC.